The rows below give T cell receptor beta chains drawn from one sample of a study of CD8 T cells in acute hepatitis C reinfection. Libraries were prepared by immunoSEQ multiplex PCR; TCRdb keeps only in-frame clonotypes and omits some of them. The sample holds approximately 40,000 clones, around 85% seen once. Sequencing was done on a sample of naive CD8+ T cells from PBMCs. Receptor source: a young woman who spontaneously cleared hepatitis C infection. Each CDR3 is given with its conserved first and last residue. D genes are given only for firm matches. Clone size is stated in some rows and not others, as once, few, many or a class when expanded.

v_call	clone_size	d_call	j_call	cdr3_nt	cdr3_aa
TRBV9	-	TRBD2	TRBJ2-3	TGTGCCAGCAGCGGATCCTCCGGGAGACTAGCGGGAGGGCCACACGGGCACACAGATACGCAGTATTTT	CASSGSSGRLAGGPHGHTDTQYF
TRBV27	once	-	TRBJ2-7	TGTGCCAGCAGTTTGGGAGGTCACCCCTCCTACGAGCAGTACTTC	CASSLGGHPSYEQYF
TRBV7-9	-	-	TRBJ2-1	TGTGCCAGCAGCCCCAAGCAGGTACTCGCCTACAATGAGCAGTTCTTC	CASSPKQVLAYNEQFF
TRBV5-4	-	TRBD1	TRBJ2-7	TGTGCCAGCAGCCGGGACAGGGGGATTTCGGACGAGCAGTACTTC	CASSRDRGISDEQYF
TRBV9	-	TRBD2	TRBJ2-2	TGTGCCAGCAGCGTAGGTGAACTAGCGGGAGCCACCGGGGAGCTGTTTTTT	CASSVGELAGATGELFF
TRBV10-1	-	-	TRBJ1-5	TGCGCCAGCAGTGAGTCGACGTCCAATCAGCCCCAGCATTTT	CASSESTSNQPQHF
TRBV5-1	-	-	TRBJ2-7	TGCGCCAGCGGGAGGGGGCAGGGGAGCTACGAGCAGTACTTC	CASGRGQGSYEQYF
TRBV14	-	-	TRBJ2-7	TGTGCCAGCAGCCAAGAGGGATTCCACGAGCAGTACTTC	CASSQEGFHEQYF
TRBV15	-	-	TRBJ1-3	TGTGCCACCAGCAGAGGGAAAGGGACAAACACCATATATTTT	CATSRGKGTNTIYF
TRBV29-1	-	-	TRBJ2-1	TGCAGCGGCAGGGGCGGCAAGACACAAAACTACAATGAGCAGTTCTTC	CSGRGGKTQNYNEQFF
TRBV7-9	-	TRBD1	TRBJ2-7	TGTGCCAGCAGCTATGGGACAGGGATTTACGAGCAGTACTTC	CASSYGTGIYEQYF
TRBV29-1	-	TRBD1	TRBJ2-1	TGCAGCGTGGACAGGATAGAATACAATGAGCAGTTCTTC	CSVDRIEYNEQFF
TRBV27	-	-	TRBJ2-1	TGTGCCAGCAGTTTATGGTTGGCGGGGTCCTACAATGAGCAGTTCTTC	CASSLWLAGSYNEQFF
TRBV7-8	-	TRBD1	TRBJ2-1	TGTGCCAGCAGCATGGTAGGGACAGGGGATGAGCAGTTCTTC	CASSMVGTGDEQFF
TRBV5-1	-	-	TRBJ2-7	TGCGCCAGCAGCCTAGGACAATATTCCTACGAGCAGTACTTC	CASSLGQYSYEQYF
TRBV5-8	-	-	TRBJ2-7	TGTGCCAGCAGCTCCTGGCTCTACGAGCAGTACTTC	CASSSWLYEQYF
TRBV9	-	-	TRBJ2-6	TGTGCCAGCAGCGTACGGACCGACTCTGGGGCCAACGTCCTGACTTTC	CASSVRTDSGANVLTF
TRBV6-1	-	-	TRBJ1-1	TGTGCCGTTAAGGGGGGAACTGAAGCTTTCTTT	CAVKGGTEAFF
TRBV7-2	-	TRBD2	TRBJ2-1	TGTGCCAGCAGCTTTAATAGCGGGACGGCCAATGAGCAGTTCTTC	CASSFNSGTANEQFF
TRBV2	-	TRBD2	TRBJ2-1	TGTGCCAGCACCAGCGGGAGGGTTAATGAGCAGTTCTTC	CASTSGRVNEQFF
TRBV15	-	TRBD2	TRBJ2-2	TGTGCCACCAGCGGACGATCAGCGGGAGCGAACACCGGGGAGCTGTTTTTT	CATSGRSAGANTGELFF
TRBV7-9	-	TRBD2	TRBJ2-1	TGTGCCAGCAGCACCGGGACTAGCGGGGCCAATGAGCAGTTCTTC	CASSTGTSGANEQFF
TRBV29-1	-	TRBD1	TRBJ2-3	TGCAGCGTTGGGGACAGGGGGGCAGATACGCAGTATTTT	CSVGDRGADTQYF
TRBV7-2	-	TRBD2	TRBJ2-3	TGTGCCAGGGGGAATTTGCGGGAGGGCCGGGAAGATACGCAGTATTTT	CARGNLREGREDTQYF
TRBV30	-	-	TRBJ2-1	TGTGCCTGGAGTACTAGAAACAATGAGCAGTTCTTC	CAWSTRNNEQFF
TRBV5-1	-	TRBD1	TRBJ1-4	TGCGCCAGCAGCTGGGGTCCCGGGACAGGGGTTGGAGAAAAACTGTTTTTT	CASSWGPGTGVGEKLFF
TRBV12-5	-	-	TRBJ2-1	TGTGCTAGTGCCTTGGGGGGAAACTACAATGAGCAGTTCTTC	CASALGGNYNEQFF
TRBV19	-	-	TRBJ1-1	TGTGCCAGTAGAACTAGGGACGCTTTCGACGCTTTCTTT	CASRTRDAFDAFF
TRBV15	-	-	TRBJ1-3	TGTGCCACCAGCAACGACAGAGACTACTCTGGAAACACCATATATTTT	CATSNDRDYSGNTIYF
TRBV19	-	-	TRBJ2-1	TGTGCCAGTAGTATGTTTTCCGGGGTCAATGAGCAGTTCTTC	CASSMFSGVNEQFF
TRBV10-3	once	TRBD2	TRBJ2-7	TGTGCCATCAGTGAGTGGGAGGCGGGAGGACCCTACGAGCAGTACTTC	CAISEWEAGGPYEQYF
TRBV7-9	-	-	TRBJ2-7	TGTGCCAGCAGCTCCCCGGGACACACCTACGAGCAGTACTTC	CASSSPGHTYEQYF
TRBV27	-	-	TRBJ1-6	TGTGCCAGCAGTTTAGGCCATAATTCACCCCTCCACTTT	CASSLGHNSPLHF
TRBV10-2	-	-	TRBJ2-3	TGCGCCAGCAGTGAGTTAGCCGGACCAGCAGCAGATACGCAGTATTTT	CASSELAGPAADTQYF
TRBV13	once	-	TRBJ2-6	TGTGCCAGCAGCTTCCCGACAGTCTCTGGGGCCAACGTCCTGACTTTC	CASSFPTVSGANVLTF